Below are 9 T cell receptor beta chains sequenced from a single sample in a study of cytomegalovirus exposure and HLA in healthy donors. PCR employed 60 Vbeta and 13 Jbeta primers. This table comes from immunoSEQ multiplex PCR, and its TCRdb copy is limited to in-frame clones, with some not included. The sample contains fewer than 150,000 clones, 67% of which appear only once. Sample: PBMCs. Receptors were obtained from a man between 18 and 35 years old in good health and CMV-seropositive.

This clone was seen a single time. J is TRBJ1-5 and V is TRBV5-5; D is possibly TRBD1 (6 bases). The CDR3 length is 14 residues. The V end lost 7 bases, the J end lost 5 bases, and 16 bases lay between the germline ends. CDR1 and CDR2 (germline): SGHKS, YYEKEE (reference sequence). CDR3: CASQHRVGYQPQHF. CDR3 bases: TGTGCCAGCCAACACAGGGTTGGGTATCAGCCCCAGCATTTT.

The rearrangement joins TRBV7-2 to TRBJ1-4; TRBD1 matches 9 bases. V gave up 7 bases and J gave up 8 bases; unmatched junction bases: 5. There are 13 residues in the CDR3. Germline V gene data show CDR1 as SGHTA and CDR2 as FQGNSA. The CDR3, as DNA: TGTGCCAGCACGGACAGGGGAGGAGAAAAACTGTTTTTT. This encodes CASTDRGGEKLFF.

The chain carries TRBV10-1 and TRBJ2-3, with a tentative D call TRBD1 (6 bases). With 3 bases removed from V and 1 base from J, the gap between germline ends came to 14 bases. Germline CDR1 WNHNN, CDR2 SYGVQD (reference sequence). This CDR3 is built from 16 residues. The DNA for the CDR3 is TGCGCCAGCAGTGACCCCGGACACAGGGGCACAGATACGCAGTATTTT. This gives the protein CASSDPGHRGTDTQYF.

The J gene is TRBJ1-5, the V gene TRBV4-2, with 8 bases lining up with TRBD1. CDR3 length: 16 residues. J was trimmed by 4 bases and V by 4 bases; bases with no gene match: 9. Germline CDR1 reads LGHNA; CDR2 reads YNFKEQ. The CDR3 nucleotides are TGTGCCAGCAGCCCAGTCGGCCAGGGGGCGAATCAGCCCCAGCATTTT. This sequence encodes CASSPVGQGANQPQHF.

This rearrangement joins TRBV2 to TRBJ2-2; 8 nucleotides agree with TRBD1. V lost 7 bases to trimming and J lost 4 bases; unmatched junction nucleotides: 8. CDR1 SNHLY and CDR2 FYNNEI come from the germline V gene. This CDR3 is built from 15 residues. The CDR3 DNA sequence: TGTGCCAGCAAAGAGGACAGGGCGGGCACCGGGGAGCTGTTTTTT. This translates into CASKEDRAGTGELFF. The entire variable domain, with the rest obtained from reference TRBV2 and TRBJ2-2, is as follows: EPEVTQTPSHQVTQMGQEVILRCVPISNHLYFYWYRQILGQKVEFLVSFYNNEISEKSEIFDDQFSVERPDGSNFTLKIRSTKLEDSAMYFCASKEDRAGTGELFFGEGSRLTVL.

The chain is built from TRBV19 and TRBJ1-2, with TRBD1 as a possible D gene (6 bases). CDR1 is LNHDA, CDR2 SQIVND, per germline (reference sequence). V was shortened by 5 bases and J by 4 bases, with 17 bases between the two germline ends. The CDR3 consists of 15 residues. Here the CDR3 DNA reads TGTGCCAGTAGTTCTCCAGGGGATGGGGCCTATGGCTACACCTTC. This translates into CASSSPGDGAYGYTF. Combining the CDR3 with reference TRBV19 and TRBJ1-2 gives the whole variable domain DGGITQSPKYLFRKEGQNVTLSCEQNLNHDAMYWYRQDPGQGLRLIYYSQIVNDFQKGDIAEGYSVSREKKESFPLTVTSAQKNPTAFYLCASSSPGDGAYGYTFGSGTRLTVV.

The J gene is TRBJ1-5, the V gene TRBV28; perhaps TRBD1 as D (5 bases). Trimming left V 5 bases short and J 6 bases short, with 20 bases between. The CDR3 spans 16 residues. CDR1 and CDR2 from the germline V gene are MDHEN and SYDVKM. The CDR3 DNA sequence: TGTGCCAGCAGTCTCCAATCGGGACTAATTCGTCAGCCCCAGCATTTT. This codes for CASSLQSGLIRQPQHF.

The CDR3 sequence is CASSRPGDMNTEAFF. CDR3 bases: TGCGCCAGCAGCCGCCCAGGGGATATGAACACTGAAGCTTTCTTT. This chain links TRBV4-1 with TRBJ1-1; D perhaps matches TRBD1 (6 bases). CDR3 length equals 15 residues. Germline V gives CDR1 MGHRA, CDR2 YSYEKL. Between the trimmed V and J ends, which lost 4 bases and 0 bases, there was a span of 12 bases.

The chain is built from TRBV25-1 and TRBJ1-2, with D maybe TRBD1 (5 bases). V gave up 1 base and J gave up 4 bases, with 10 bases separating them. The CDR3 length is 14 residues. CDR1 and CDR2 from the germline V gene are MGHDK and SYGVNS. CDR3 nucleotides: TGTGCCAGCAGTGAATTAGGGGCAGTCTATGGCTACACCTTC. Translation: CASSELGAVYGYTF.